A single sample gave rise to the 21 T cell receptor beta chains below, sequenced in a study of cytomegalovirus exposure and HLA in healthy donors (TCRdb year 2017). Library method: the immunoSEQ multiplex PCR assay. For the multiplex PCR, a mixture combining 60 forward primers for TCR Vbeta segments and 13 reverse primers for TCR Jbeta segments was used. As stored in TCRdb, this immuneACCESS dataset retains in-frame rearrangements with V and J assigned. A fraction of the clones does not appear; measured against another copy, unresolved V genes explain less than half of the discrepancy, and the remainder lacks a known reason. Across this sample there are more than 90,000 clones, with roughly 69% seen only once. The ten largest clones add up to about 2.2% of the sample. Sequencing was done on a sample of PBMCs. The receptors originated from a woman in her twenties or thirties in good health and CMV-seronegative.

The chain combines TRBV2 with TRBJ2-3, with 10 bases identical to TRBD2. Germline values: CDR1 SNHLY, CDR2 FYNNEI. The CDR3 is 16 residues long. After removal of 1 base from V and 3 bases from J, the junction contained 4 bases not matched to a gene. CDR3 in amino acids: CASSEDVAGGTDTQYF. In nucleotides, the CDR3 is TGTGCCAGCAGTGAAGACGTAGCGGGAGGAACAGATACGCAGTATTTT.

CDR3 nucleotide sequence: TGCGCCAGCAGCTCGCGACAGGGTTTTGATGGCTACACCTTC. Amino acids: CASSSRQGFDGYTF. This rearrangement joins TRBV5-1 to TRBJ1-2; 7 bases are shared with TRBD1. This CDR3 is built from 14 residues. Germline trimming cut 3 bases from V and 6 bases from J; bases unmatched to any gene: 8. Germline V gene sequence: CDR1 SGHRS, CDR2 YFSETQ.

This chain uses TRBV7-8 with TRBJ2-7; 11 positions agree with TRBD2. The V gene end was trimmed by 4 bases and the J gene end by 6 bases; junction bases not matched to a gene: 8. The CDR3 runs to 15 residues. Looked up from germline, CDR1 is SGHVS and CDR2 is FQNEAQ. CDR3 bases: TGTGCCAGCAGCTCGATTAGCGGGAGGGCGCTCGAGCAGTACTTC. Translating it yields CASSSISGRALEQYF.

Only a few counts were recorded for this clone. The rearrangement joins TRBV19 to TRBJ1-2; TRBD1 is a possible D gene (5 bases). Trimming took 3 bases from V and 0 from J, leaving 14 bases between them. Germline CDR1 is LNHDA and CDR2 is SQIVND (reference sequence). This CDR3 contains 16 residues. The CDR3 coding sequence is TGTGCCAGTAGTATGTGGGATGGGGCTACTAACTATGGCTACACCTTC. As protein: CASSMWDGATNYGYTF.

The chain is built from TRBV5-6 and TRBJ1-1; a weak D match, TRBD1 (5 bases). CDR3 length: 16 residues. V was trimmed by 1 base and J by 1 base, leaving 14 bases between them. The germline V gene has CDR1 SGHDT and CDR2 YYEEEE. CDR3 residues: CASSLFSGLTNTEAFF. In DNA form, the CDR3 reads TGTGCCAGCAGCTTGTTCTCGGGACTCACGAACACTGAAGCTTTCTTT.

This chain joins TRBV28 and TRBJ1-4, with TRBD1 as a possible D gene (6 bases). Between the trimmed V and J ends, which lost 5 bases and 6 bases, there was a span of 16 bases. Germline-derived CDR1 and CDR2 are MDHEN and SYDVKM. CDR3 length: 15 amino acids. The CDR3 region has the DNA TGTGCCAGCAGTGACAACAGGGAAGTTCATGAAAAACTGTTTTTT. Amino acid sequence: CASSDNREVHEKLFF.

The gene calls are TRBV6-1 and TRBJ2-1, with 12 bases identical to TRBD2. The CDR3 is 15 residues long. V gave up 4 bases and J gave up 7 bases; unmatched junction bases: 5. Germline loops: CDR1 MNHNS, CDR2 SASEGT. CDR3 loop: CASSVTSGSGNEQFF. DNA of the CDR3: TGTGCCAGCAGTGTGACTAGCGGGAGTGGGAATGAGCAGTTCTTC.

For this clone: Other DNA variants within this sample encode the same CDR3. The chain is built from TRBV5-6 and TRBJ2-7; 7 bases map to TRBD1. This CDR3 contains 14 residues. Germline CDR1 SGHDT, CDR2 YYEEEE. Germline trimming cut 2 bases from V and 2 bases from J; bases unmatched to any gene: 4. CDR3 sequence: CASSFRDRTYEQYF. CDR3 DNA sequence: TGTGCCAGCAGCTTCCGGGACAGAACCTACGAGCAGTACTTC.

The rearrangement uses TRBV4-3 and TRBJ1-1; D unresolved. The germline V gene has CDR1 LGHNA and CDR2 YSLEER. The CDR3 runs to 13 residues. Trimming took off 7 bases at V and 3 bases at J, with 12 bases between the two ends. CDR3 sequence (DNA): TGCGCCAGCACGGTCGCTAGACACACTGAAGCTTTCTTT. Translating gives CASTVARHTEAFF.

This chain connects TRBV6-6 to TRBJ1-5; a possible D gene is TRBD1 (5 bases). CDR3 size: 16 residues. CDR1 MNHNY and CDR2 SVGAGI come from the germline V gene (reference sequence). V lost 2 bases and J 7 bases, leaving 18 bases between the germline ends. CDR3 sequence: CASSYQTTRAWQPQHF. The CDR3 bases are TGTGCCAGCAGTTACCAAACGACCAGGGCGTGGCAGCCCCAGCATTTT.

This chain links TRBV7-8 with TRBJ2-1; D gene ambiguous. The CDR3 loop spans 12 amino acids. CDR1 SGHVS and CDR2 FQNEAQ come from the germline V gene. Trimming cost V 4 bases and J 7 bases, with 8 bases left between them. As DNA, the CDR3 is TGTGCCAGCAGCTATACTCGTAATGAGCAGTTCTTC. Translation gives CASSYTRNEQFF.

This clone was counted a few times. V usage is TRBV29-1 and J usage is TRBJ2-7; D possibly corresponds to TRBD2 (5 bases). Germline values: CDR1 SQVTM, CDR2 ANQGSEA. CDR3 length equals 12 residues. Trimming removed 2 bases from V and 2 bases from J, with 7 bases in between. The CDR3 DNA reads TGCAGCGTTGAAAAGGAGGCCTACGAGCAGTACTTC. Translated: CSVEKEAYEQYF.

This clone was seen only a few times. The chain employs TRBV7-2 and TRBJ1-6; D is possibly TRBD1 (6 bases). V lost 3 bases, J lost 6 bases, and 12 bases lay in between. The CDR3 spans 15 residues. CDR1 is SGHTA and CDR2 is FQGNSA in the germline V gene. DNA of the CDR3: TGTGCCAGCAGCTTCTACAGGGCGGGTAATTCACCCCTCCACTTT. Translating gives CASSFYRAGNSPLHF.

DNA for the CDR3: TGTGCCAGCAGCTTTAGCCCGGCGACCGTCGGTTCACCCCTCCACTTT. Translating it yields CASSFSPATVGSPLHF. This chain links TRBV5-6 with TRBJ1-6; D remains unclear. CDR3 length: 16 amino acids. Trimming stripped 2 bases from V and 9 bases from J, with 18 bases between. Germline CDR1 and CDR2: SGHDT and YYEEEE.

The genes are TRBV6-5 and TRBJ1-2; possible D gene TRBD1, 5 bases. CDR3 length: 14 amino acids. CDR1 is MNHEY, CDR2 SVGAGI, per germline. The V end was cut by 7 bases, the J end by 4 bases, with 16 bases between. CDR3 nucleotides: TGTGCCAGCACCTTGGAGGCGGGGGGCTATGGCTACACCTTC. Translated: CASTLEAGGYGYTF.

V gene TRBV2 combines with J gene TRBJ1-6; possible D gene TRBD1, 5 bases. CDR3 length: 14 amino acids. The V end was cut by 5 bases, the J end by 8 bases, with 13 bases between. Looked up from germline, CDR1 is SNHLY and CDR2 is FYNNEI. The CDR3: CASSPDGDYSPLHF. For the CDR3, the DNA is TGTGCCAGCAGTCCGGACGGGGACTATTCACCCCTCCACTTT.

The sample holds a few counts of this clone. The rearrangement joins TRBV6-5 to TRBJ2-7, with TRBD1 identical over 7 bases. V trimming: 0 bases; J trimming: 6 bases; junction bases outside the gene matches: 8. Germline CDR1 reads MNHEY; CDR2 reads SVGAGI. This CDR3 contains 15 residues. The CDR3 nucleotides are TGTGCCAGCAGTTACTCGATGAAGGGGGCGGGCGAGCAGTACTTC. This encodes CASSYSMKGAGEQYF.

The chain is built from TRBV27 and TRBJ2-1; 12 bases are shared with TRBD2. The CDR3 loop spans 16 amino acids. The V gene end was trimmed by 5 bases and the J gene end by 4 bases; junction bases not matched to a gene: 6. The germline V gene has CDR1 MNHEY and CDR2 SMNVEV (reference sequence). The CDR3, as DNA: TGTGCCAGCAGTAGCGGACTAGCGGGACCGTACAATGAGCAGTTCTTC. Amino acids: CASSSGLAGPYNEQFF.

V usage is TRBV25-1 and J usage is TRBJ2-5; the D gene is possibly TRBD2 (5 bases). The CDR3 runs 17 residues. The V gene's germline CDR1 is MGHDK and CDR2 SYGVNS. The germline V and J ends were trimmed by 4 bases and 11 bases, with 29 bases remaining between them. The CDR3 loop is CASSGIALARGFYGQYF. The CDR3 bases are TGTGCCAGCAGTGGAATCGCGTTAGCGCGAGGATTCTACGGGCAGTACTTC.

With regard to this clone: One end of the junction does not line up with germline, which may come from a read error. The chain carries TRBV30 and TRBJ2-1; D is possibly TRBD2 (5 bases). The germline V gene encodes CDR1 GTSNPN and CDR2 SVGIG (reference sequence). The CDR3 has 15 residues. The CDR3 region is CASIGWETGYDEQFF. CDR3 bases: TGTGCCTCCATAGGGTGGGAGACCGGCTACGATGAGCAGTTCTTC.

This chain connects TRBV5-6 to TRBJ2-5; D is uncertain. Germline values: CDR1 SGHDT, CDR2 YYEEEE. V lost 3 bases, J lost 2 bases, and 14 bases lay in between. The CDR3 spans 15 residues. Here the CDR3 reads CASSSASGRQETQYF. As DNA, the CDR3 is TGTGCCAGCAGCTCGGCTTCAGGAAGACAAGAGACCCAGTACTTC.